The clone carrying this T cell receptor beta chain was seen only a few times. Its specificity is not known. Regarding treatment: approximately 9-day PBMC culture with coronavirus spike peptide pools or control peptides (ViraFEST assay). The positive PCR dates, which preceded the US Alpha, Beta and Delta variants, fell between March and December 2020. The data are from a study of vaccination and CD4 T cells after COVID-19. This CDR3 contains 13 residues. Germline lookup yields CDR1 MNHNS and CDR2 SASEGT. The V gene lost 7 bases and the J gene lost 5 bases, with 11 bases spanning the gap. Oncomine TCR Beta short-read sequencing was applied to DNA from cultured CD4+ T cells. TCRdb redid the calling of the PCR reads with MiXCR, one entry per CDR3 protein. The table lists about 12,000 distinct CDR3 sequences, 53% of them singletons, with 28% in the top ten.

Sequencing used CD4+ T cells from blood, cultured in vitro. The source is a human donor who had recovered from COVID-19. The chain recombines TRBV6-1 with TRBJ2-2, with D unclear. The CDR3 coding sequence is TGTGCCAGCACCCTCATTGAAACCGGGGAGCTGTTTTTT. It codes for CASTLIETGELFF.